The clone carrying this TCR beta chain was seen just once. This record comes from a study of cytomegalovirus exposure and HLA in healthy donors. Primers for the PCR totalled 60 Vbeta and 13 Jbeta. Clones were sequenced by immunoSEQ multiplex PCR, and TCRdb holds only the in-frame ones, with some missing. The sample consists of some 160,000 clones, around 84% of them appearing once. CDR1 and CDR2 (germline): SGDLS, YYNGEE. The CDR3 length is 15 residues. The V gene end was trimmed by 4 bases and the J gene end by 4 bases; junction bases not matched to a gene: 11. The TCR originated in a man over 45 in good health and CMV-seropositive. The chain couples TRBV9 to TRBJ2-7; 7 bases match TRBD1. The specimen was PBMCs. As DNA, the CDR3 is TGTGCCAGCAGCAAGGGGGACAGCCTCGTGTACGAGCAGTACTTC. Translation: CASSKGDSLVYEQYF.